This T cell receptor (beta chain) emerged from a study of CD4+ T cells in melanoma. Findings of the study overall: Reportedly, melanoma neoantigen-specific CD4+ T cells showed varied differentiation states. A reported correlation linked neoantigen-specific CD4+ T cells to CD8+, macrophage and B cell function.

Data came from immunoSEQ multiplex PCR; TCRdb stores just in-frame clones and leaves some out. The sample holds roughly 120,000 clones; 92% are singletons and the top ten take 3% to 4%. On this clone: Antigen specificity is unknown.

The germline V gene encodes CDR1 SGHTA and CDR2 FQGNSA. There are 15 residues in the CDR3. V shed 2 bases, J shed 4 bases, and the junction held 2 bases outside the gene matches. The clonotype originates from a human donor with melanoma. The chain joins TRBV7-2 to TRBJ2-3; 11 bases map to TRBD2. Source material: peripheral blood. CDR3 DNA sequence: TGTGCCAGCAGCTTAACTAGCGGGAGAGCAGATACGCAGTATTTT. This translates into CASSLTSGRADTQYF.